Included here is one T cell receptor (beta chain) sequence, with context. The antigen this receptor binds is unknown. These data belong to a study of T cells expressing NK-cell markers (dated by TCRdb to about 2020). Broadly, across the study: Three sorted T-cell subsets (CD3+CD56+NKG2C+, CD3+CD56+NKG2C- and CD3+CD56-NKG2C+) from 7 to 9 donors had their TCR beta-chain repertoires profiled. All eight donors whose samples were sequenced were randomly selected healthy volunteers, three of them men and five women. Libraries were sequenced as 2 x 150 bp reads on Illumina HiSeq 2000/2500, MiSeq or NextSeq. Among the eight sequenced donors, only one was HCMV-seronegative, while the other seven were HCMV-seropositive.

Sequencing used an Illumina HiSeq 2000. 5'RACE template switching, by which a universal primer site and unique molecular identifiers were added, was used to make TCR beta cDNA libraries. cDNA synthesis was primed from the TCR beta constant segment, followed by two successive PCR amplification steps. On the authors' methods: MIGEC was used to demultiplex reads and group the reads by UMI, and MiTCR was used to assemble and quantify clonotypes. To exclude erroneous sequences, any TCR cDNA sequence not supported by at least two reads was discarded. The tcR package was used for downstream repertoire analysis, and clonotypes were matched across fractions by CDR3 nucleotide sequence plus V segment. VDJmatch was used to annotate antigen specificity against VDJdb, with one amino acid substitution in CDR3 allowed. Reprocessed by TCRdb, the reads give a single entry per CDR3 protein sequence, without DNA. The V and J calls shown here were made by TCRdb, not taken from the authors' results. The sample table holds 200,000 to 300,000 distinct CDR3 sequences. Around 4.3% of the sample comes from the top ten.

What the research found in general, with its limitations: Those dominant clonotypes were again the most abundant among CD3+CD56-NKG2C+ cells in several donors, at roughly 25-65%. Whether the expanded NKG2C-expressing T cell clones were specific for HCMV antigens was left unclear. In six donors, the dominant CD3+CD56+NKG2C+ clonotypes ranked among the top 10 CD8+ clonotypes, making up about 1.0-7.5% of CD8+ T cells.

HCMV serostatus was determined by detecting HCMV-specific IgG in serum with a commercial ELISA kit. Peripheral blood mononuclear cells were isolated from blood by Ficoll density gradient centrifugation. From cysteine to phenylalanine, the CDR3 is 16 amino acids long. No nucleotide data were recorded. From the germline V gene, CDR1 is SGHTA and CDR2 is FQGTGA. The chain is made from TRBV7-3 and TRBJ2-2; TCRdb proposes TRBD1, but this gene call is untestable without DNA. Sequences were obtained from blood T cells: a sorted CD56 or NKG2C T cell subset, CD4+ or CD8+ T cells, or bulk PBMC T cells (not recorded which). This sequence originates from a woman between 18 and 70 years old in good health. The CDR3 amino acid sequence is: CASSPPGQGNTGELFF.